This is a list of T cell receptor beta chains from one sample in a study of Ad26.COV2.S vaccination and SARS-CoV-2 variants. Data came from immunoSEQ multiplex PCR; TCRdb stores just in-frame clones and leaves some out. The sample lists fewer than 600,000 clones, 70% to 90% occurring once. The source was peripheral blood, collected in a trial of Ad26.COV2.S vaccine versus placebo. All receptors come from a person between 18 and 59 years old who received the Ad26.COV2.S COVID-19 vaccine or a placebo. Both conserved end residues are part of each CDR3. A D gene is named only where the DNA matches it firmly. Rows may omit the clone size; those that give it use once, few, many or a size class.

V gene,J gene,D gene,CDR3 length,clone size,CDR3 protein,CDR3 DNA
TRBV3-1/TRBV3-2,TRBJ1-5,.,12,once,CASSQGTQPQHF,TGTGCCAGCAGCCAAGGGACTCAGCCCCAGCATTTT
TRBV5-6,TRBJ1-5,.,16,once,CASSVLAAKNNQPQHF,TGTGCCAGCAGCGTACTGGCGGCGAAAAATAATCAGCCCCAGCATTTT
TRBV19,TRBJ2-3,.,15,.,CASSTESSSTDTQYF,TGTGCCAGTAGTACAGAATCATCTAGCACAGATACGCAGTATTTT
TRBV19,TRBJ1-1,.,14,once,CASSISARRTEAFF,TGTGCCAGTAGTATTTCAGCCCGAAGGACTGAAGCTTTCTTT
TRBV27,TRBJ1-2,TRBD1,15,.,CASSLDPGTAHGYTF,TGTGCCAGCAGTTTAGACCCCGGGACAGCCCATGGCTACACCTTC
TRBV6-5,TRBJ2-5,.,12,.,CASSRAQETQYF,TGTGCCAGCAGTCGGGCGCAAGAGACCCAGTACTTC
TRBV5-8,TRBJ1-4,.,15,.,CASSFLGSPTEKLFF,TGTGCCAGCAGCTTTTTGGGGAGTCCCACGGAAAAACTGTTTTTT
TRBV27,TRBJ2-6,TRBD1,18,.,CASSLFGTGAGGANVLTF,TGTGCCAGCAGTTTATTTGGGACAGGAGCGGGTGGGGCCAACGTCCTGACTTTC
TRBV2,TRBJ2-1,.,15,once,CASSEGDTLWYEQFF,TGTGCCAGCAGTGAGGGGGACACTCTGTGGTATGAGCAGTTCTTC
TRBV5-7,TRBJ1-2,.,15,.,CASSLERQPNYGYTF,TGTGCCAGCAGCTTGGAGAGGCAGCCCAACTATGGCTACACCTTC
TRBV14,TRBJ1-1,.,14,few,CASSPSFGGTEAFF,TGTGCCAGCAGCCCAAGTTTCGGGGGGACTGAAGCTTTCTTT
TRBV4-1,TRBJ1-1,.,15,.,CASSQVGVKGRGAFF,TGCGCCAGCAGCCAAGTCGGGGTAAAAGGGAGGGGAGCTTTCTTT
TRBV3-1/TRBV3-2,TRBJ1-1,.,16,once,CASSLKQDWVNTEAFF,TGTGCCAGCAGCCTAAAACAGGACTGGGTGAACACTGAAGCTTTCTTT
TRBV18,TRBJ2-2,TRBD1,17,.,CASSPSSGQGRTGELFF,TGTGCCAGCTCACCATCTTCGGGACAGGGGCGCACCGGGGAGCTGTTTTTT
TRBV18,TRBJ2-3,.,15,.,CASSPIGGPQDTQYF,TGTGCCAGCTCCCCCATCGGGGGGCCCCAGGATACGCAGTATTTT
TRBV19,TRBJ1-5,.,15,.,CASSVGGWSNQPQHF,TGTGCCAGTAGCGTTGGGGGTTGGAGCAATCAGCCCCAGCATTTT
TRBV7-9,TRBJ2-7,TRBD1,16,.,CASSFPTRTGSYEQYF,TGTGCCAGCAGCTTTCCGACACGGACAGGTAGCTACGAGCAGTACTTC
TRBV4-1,TRBJ2-1,TRBD2,14,.,CASSHGLGYNEQFF,TGCGCCAGCAGCCACGGACTAGGCTACAATGAGCAGTTCTTC
TRBV2,TRBJ1-6,.,13,few,CAVTGTYNSPLHF,TGTGCCGTCACCGGGACCTATAATTCACCCCTCCACTTT
TRBV24-1,TRBJ1-1,.,13,once,CATSDFGGTEAFF,TGTGCCACCAGTGATTTCGGTGGGACTGAAGCTTTCTTT
TRBV18,TRBJ2-1,TRBD1,18,.,CASSSRGPGTGGYNEQFF,TGTGCCAGCTCCTCCAGAGGCCCCGGGACAGGGGGCTACAATGAGCAGTTCTTC
TRBV30,TRBJ1-2,.,14,.,CAWSAPPLNYGYTF,TGTGCCTGGAGTGCCCCCCCTCTCAACTATGGCTACACCTTC
TRBV5-4,TRBJ1-2,TRBD1,15,.,CASSKGQEKLYGYTF,TGTGCCAGCAGCAAGGGACAGGAAAAACTCTATGGCTACACCTTC
TRBV24-1,TRBJ1-1,.,13,.,CATSDPGYTEAFF,TGTGCCACCAGTGACCCAGGATACACTGAAGCTTTCTTT
TRBV28,TRBJ2-1,TRBD2,16,once,CASRLAGGGTRNEQFF,TGTGCCAGCAGACTAGCGGGAGGTGGTACCCGCAATGAGCAGTTCTTC
TRBV18,TRBJ1-1,.,21,once,CASSPLGGLRGGPFQDTEAFF,TGTGCCAGCTCACCTCTGGGCGGGTTACGAGGAGGCCCGTTTCAAGACACTGAAGCTTTCTTT
TRBV18,TRBJ2-6,.,16,.,CASSRDLLSGANVLTF,TGTGCCAGCTCACGCGATTTGCTCTCTGGGGCCAACGTCCTGACTTTC
TRBV7-6,TRBJ1-5,.,18,.,CASTLGSGTKYSNQPQHF,TGTGCCAGCACCTTGGGGTCGGGGACAAAATATAGCAATCAGCCCCAGCATTTT
TRBV28,TRBJ2-3,TRBD2,17,.,CASSVGTSGSSTDTQYF,TGTGCCAGCAGTGTAGGGACTAGCGGCTCTAGCACAGATACGCAGTATTTT
TRBV27,TRBJ1-5,TRBD1,18,.,CASSSYMGTGGSNQPQHF,TGTGCCAGCAGTTCCTATATGGGGACAGGGGGGAGCAATCAGCCCCAGCATTTT
TRBV28,TRBJ1-6,TRBD1,15,.,CASSGGQGYNSPLHF,TGTGCCAGCAGTGGAGGACAGGGCTATAATTCACCCCTCCACTTT
TRBV7-3,TRBJ2-1,.,17,.,CASSLMSAVSSYNEQFF,TGTGCCAGCAGCTTAATGTCTGCGGTGAGCTCCTACAATGAGCAGTTCTTC
TRBV7-2,TRBJ2-2,.,16,.,CASSVRKLANTGELFF,TGTGCCAGCAGCGTACGCAAACTAGCCAACACCGGGGAGCTGTTTTTT
TRBV10-3,TRBJ1-1,.,15,once,CAISEWSGGYTEAFF,TGTGCCATCAGTGAGTGGTCAGGAGGCTACACTGAAGCTTTCTTT
TRBV9,TRBJ1-2,.,15,.,CASSPTSGRAYGYTF,TGTGCCAGCAGTCCGACTTCAGGGAGGGCCTATGGCTACACCTTC
TRBV19,TRBJ2-7,.,14,.,CASSIPDRSYEQYF,TGTGCCAGTAGTATTCCCGACAGGTCCTACGAGCAGTACTTC
TRBV4-2,TRBJ2-4,.,14,.,CASSQALPKNIQYF,TGTGCCAGCAGCCAAGCTTTGCCCAAAAACATTCAGTACTTC